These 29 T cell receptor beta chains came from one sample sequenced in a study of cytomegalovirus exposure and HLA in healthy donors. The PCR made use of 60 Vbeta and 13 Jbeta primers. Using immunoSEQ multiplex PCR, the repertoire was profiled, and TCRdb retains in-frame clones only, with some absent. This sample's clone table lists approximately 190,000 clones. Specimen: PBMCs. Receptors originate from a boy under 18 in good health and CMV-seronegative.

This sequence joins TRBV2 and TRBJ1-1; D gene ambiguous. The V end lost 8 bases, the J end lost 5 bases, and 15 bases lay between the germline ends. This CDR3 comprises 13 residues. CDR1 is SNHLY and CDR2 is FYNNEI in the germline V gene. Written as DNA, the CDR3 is TGTGCCAGCGCCCAAGGTAGCGGTACTGAAGCTTTCTTT. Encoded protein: CASAQGSGTEAFF.

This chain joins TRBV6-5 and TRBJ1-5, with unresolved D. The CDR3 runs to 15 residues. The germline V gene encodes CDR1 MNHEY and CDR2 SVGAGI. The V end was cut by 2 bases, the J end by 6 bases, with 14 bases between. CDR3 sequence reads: CASSYDRAGGQPQHF. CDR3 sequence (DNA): TGTGCCAGCAGTTACGACCGGGCAGGAGGTCAGCCCCAGCATTTT.

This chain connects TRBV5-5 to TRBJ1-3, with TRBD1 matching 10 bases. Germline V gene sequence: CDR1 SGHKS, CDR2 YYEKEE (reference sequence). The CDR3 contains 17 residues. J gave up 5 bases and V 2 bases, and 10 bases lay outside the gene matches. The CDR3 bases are TGTGCCAGCAGCTTAAGAACCGGGACAGGGGACCGAAACACCATATATTTT. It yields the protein CASSLRTGTGDRNTIYF.

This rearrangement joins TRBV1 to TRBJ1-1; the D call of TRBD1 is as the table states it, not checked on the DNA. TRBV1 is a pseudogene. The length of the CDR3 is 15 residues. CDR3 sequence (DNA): TGCACCAGCAGCCATCGACAGGGGGCGAGGACTGAAGCTTTCTTT. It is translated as CTSSHRQGARTEAFF.

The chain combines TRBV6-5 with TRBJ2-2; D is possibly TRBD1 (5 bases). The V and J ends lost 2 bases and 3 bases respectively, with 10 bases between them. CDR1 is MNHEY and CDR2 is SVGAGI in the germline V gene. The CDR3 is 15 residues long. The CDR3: CASSYKGHYTGELFF. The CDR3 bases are TGTGCCAGCAGTTACAAAGGACACTACACCGGGGAGCTGTTTTTT.

The CDR3 coding sequence is TGTGCCAGCAGCCGGGGGGCTGGAGACAGGAGCTCCTACGAGCAGTACTTC. It codes for CASSRGAGDRSSYEQYF. V is TRBV5-4 and J is TRBJ2-7, with TRBD2 as a possible D gene (7 bases). Per the germline V gene, CDR1 is SGHNT and CDR2 is YYREEE (reference sequence). CDR3 size: 17 residues. Trimming pared 4 bases from V and 0 bases from J, leaving 20 bases between.

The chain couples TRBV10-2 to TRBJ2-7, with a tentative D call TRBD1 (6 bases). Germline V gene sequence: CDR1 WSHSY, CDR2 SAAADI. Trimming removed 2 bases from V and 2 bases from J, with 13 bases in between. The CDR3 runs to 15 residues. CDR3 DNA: TGCGCCAGCAGTGAGGTAGAGGGGGACCCCTACGAGCAGTACTTC. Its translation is CASSEVEGDPYEQYF.

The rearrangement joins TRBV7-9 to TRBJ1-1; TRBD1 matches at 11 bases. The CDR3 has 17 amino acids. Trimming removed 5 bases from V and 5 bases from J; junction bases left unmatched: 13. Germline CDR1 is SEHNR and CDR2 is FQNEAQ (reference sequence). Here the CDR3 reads CASSIFRDRGGKTEAFF. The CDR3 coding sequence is TGTGCCAGCAGCATTTTCCGGGACAGGGGGGGTAAAACTGAAGCTTTCTTT.

The CDR3 here is CASTPPKGDPLYTDTQYF. DNA for the CDR3: TGTGCCAGCACCCCCCCCAAGGGGGACCCCTTATACACAGATACGCAGTATTTT. This sequence joins TRBV11-2 and TRBJ2-3, with D perhaps TRBD1 (6 bases). This CDR3 spans 18 amino acids. V dropped 7 bases and J dropped 2 bases, with 25 bases sitting between them. Germline CDR1 SGHAT, CDR2 FQNNGV.

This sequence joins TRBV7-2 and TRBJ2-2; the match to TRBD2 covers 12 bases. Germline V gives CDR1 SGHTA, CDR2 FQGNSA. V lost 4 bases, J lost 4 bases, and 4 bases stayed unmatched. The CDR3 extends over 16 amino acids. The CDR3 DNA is TGTGCCAGCAGCTCCGGACTAGCGGGGACCACCGGGGAGCTGTTTTTT. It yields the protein CASSSGLAGTTGELFF.

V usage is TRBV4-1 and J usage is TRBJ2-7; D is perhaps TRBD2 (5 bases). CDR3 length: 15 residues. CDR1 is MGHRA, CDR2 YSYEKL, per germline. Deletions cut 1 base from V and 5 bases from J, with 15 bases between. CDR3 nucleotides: TGCGCCAGCAGCCAAGCACTAGACCTCCTCCACGAGCAGTACTTC. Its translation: CASSQALDLLHEQYF.

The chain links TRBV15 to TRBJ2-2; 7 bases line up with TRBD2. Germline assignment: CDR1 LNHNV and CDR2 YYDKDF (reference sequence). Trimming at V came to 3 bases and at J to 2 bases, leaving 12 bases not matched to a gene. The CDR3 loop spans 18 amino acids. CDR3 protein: CATSRPPRGGGNTGELFF. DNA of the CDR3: TGTGCCACCAGCAGGCCCCCCCGCGGGGGAGGTAACACCGGGGAGCTGTTTTTT.

CDR3 sequence: CASSLDPGSYNEQFF. The CDR3, as DNA: TGTGCCAGCAGCTTAGATCCGGGTTCCTACAATGAGCAGTTCTTC. The chain couples TRBV11-3 to TRBJ2-1; D not certain. The V gene's germline CDR1 is SGHNT and CDR2 YENEEA. Trimming pared 0 bases from V and 1 base from J, leaving 7 bases between. The length of the CDR3 is 15 residues.

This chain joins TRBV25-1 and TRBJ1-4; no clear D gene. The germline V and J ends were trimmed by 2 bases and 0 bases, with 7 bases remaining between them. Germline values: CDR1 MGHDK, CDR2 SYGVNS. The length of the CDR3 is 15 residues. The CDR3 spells CASSEALPTNEKLFF. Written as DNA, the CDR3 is TGTGCCAGCAGTGAAGCGCTTCCAACTAATGAAAAACTGTTTTTT.

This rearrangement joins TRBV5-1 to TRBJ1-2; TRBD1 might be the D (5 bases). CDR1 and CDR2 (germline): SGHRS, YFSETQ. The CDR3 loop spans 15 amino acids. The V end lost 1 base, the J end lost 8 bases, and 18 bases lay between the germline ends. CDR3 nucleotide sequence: TGCGCCAGCAGCTTGTTCCGGACAAACGAGGCCGGCTACACCTTC. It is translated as CASSLFRTNEAGYTF.

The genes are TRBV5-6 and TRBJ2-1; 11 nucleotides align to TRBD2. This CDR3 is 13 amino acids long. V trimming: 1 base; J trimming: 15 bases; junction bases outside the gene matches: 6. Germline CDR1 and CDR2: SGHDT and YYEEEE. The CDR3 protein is CASSLTTTSGGFF. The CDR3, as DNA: TGTGCCAGCAGCTTGACCACTACTAGCGGGGGGTTCTTC.

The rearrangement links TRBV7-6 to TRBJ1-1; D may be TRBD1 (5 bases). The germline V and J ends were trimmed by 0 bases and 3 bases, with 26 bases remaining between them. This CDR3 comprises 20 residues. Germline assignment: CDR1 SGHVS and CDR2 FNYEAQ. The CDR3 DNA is TGTGCCAGCAGCTTAGCGCTTGTGGCCAGGGCAATGAGTCGGGACACTGAAGCTTTCTTT. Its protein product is CASSLALVARAMSRDTEAFF.

Written as DNA, the CDR3 is TGTGCCAGCAGTTATGTAGCTAACTATGGCTACACCTTC. It specifies CASSYVANYGYTF. This chain uses TRBV6-5 with TRBJ1-2, with no clear D. This CDR3 contains 13 residues. In germline, CDR1 is MNHEY, CDR2 SVGAGI. V was cut by 3 bases and J by 0 bases, with 5 bases left in between.

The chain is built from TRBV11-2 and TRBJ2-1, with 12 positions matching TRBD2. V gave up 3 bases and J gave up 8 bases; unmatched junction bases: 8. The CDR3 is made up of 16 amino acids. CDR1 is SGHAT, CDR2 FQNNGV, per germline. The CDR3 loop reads CASSFSGLAGSDEQFF. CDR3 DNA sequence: TGTGCCAGCAGCTTTTCCGGACTAGCGGGGAGCGATGAGCAGTTCTTC.

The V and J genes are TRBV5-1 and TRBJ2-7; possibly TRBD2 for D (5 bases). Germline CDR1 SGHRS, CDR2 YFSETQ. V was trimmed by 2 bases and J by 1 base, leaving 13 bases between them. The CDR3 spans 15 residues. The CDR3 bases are TGCGCCAGCAGCTTACCGGGGTCCCTATCCTACGAGCAGTACTTC. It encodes CASSLPGSLSYEQYF.

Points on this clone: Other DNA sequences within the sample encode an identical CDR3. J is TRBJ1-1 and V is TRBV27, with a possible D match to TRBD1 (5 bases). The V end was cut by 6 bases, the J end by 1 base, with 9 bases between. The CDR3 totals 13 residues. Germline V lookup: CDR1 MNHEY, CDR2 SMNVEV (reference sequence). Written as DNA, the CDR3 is TGTGCCAGCAGCCTCAGGGAGAACACTGAAGCTTTCTTT. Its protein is CASSLRENTEAFF.

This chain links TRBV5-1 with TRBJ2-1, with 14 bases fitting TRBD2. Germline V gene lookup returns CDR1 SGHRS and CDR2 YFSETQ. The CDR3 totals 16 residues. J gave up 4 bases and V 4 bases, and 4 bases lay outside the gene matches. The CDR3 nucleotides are TGCGCCAGCAGCACTGGACTAGCGGGGGGATACAATGAGCAGTTCTTC. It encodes CASSTGLAGGYNEQFF.

The CDR3 loop reads CAWNRVDEKLFF. CDR3 nucleotide sequence: TGTGCCTGGAACAGGGTGGATGAAAAACTGTTTTTT. This rearrangement joins TRBV30 to TRBJ1-4; tentative D call: TRBD1 (6 bases). The CDR3 is 12 amino acids. The germline V gene has CDR1 GTSNPN and CDR2 SVGIG (reference sequence). V lost 4 bases and J lost 6, with 9 bases in between.

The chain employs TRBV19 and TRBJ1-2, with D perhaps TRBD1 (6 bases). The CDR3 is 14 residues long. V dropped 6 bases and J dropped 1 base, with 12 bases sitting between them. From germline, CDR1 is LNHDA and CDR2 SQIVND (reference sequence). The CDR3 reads CASRAPGHNYGYTF. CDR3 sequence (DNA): TGTGCCAGTAGAGCCCCGGGACATAACTATGGCTACACCTTC. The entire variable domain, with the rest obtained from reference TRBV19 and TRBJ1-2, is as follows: DGGITQSPKYLFRKEGQNVTLSCEQNLNHDAMYWYRQDPGQGLRLIYYSQIVNDFQKGDIAEGYSVSREKKESFPLTVTSAQKNPTAFYLCASRAPGHNYGYTFGSGTRLTVV.

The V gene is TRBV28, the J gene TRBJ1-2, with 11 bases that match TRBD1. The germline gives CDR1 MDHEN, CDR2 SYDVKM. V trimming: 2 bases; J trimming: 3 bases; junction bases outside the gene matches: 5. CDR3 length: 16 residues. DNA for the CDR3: TGTGCCAGCAGTTTAGGGGGGACAGGGGGTCACTATGGCTACACCTTC. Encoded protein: CASSLGGTGGHYGYTF.

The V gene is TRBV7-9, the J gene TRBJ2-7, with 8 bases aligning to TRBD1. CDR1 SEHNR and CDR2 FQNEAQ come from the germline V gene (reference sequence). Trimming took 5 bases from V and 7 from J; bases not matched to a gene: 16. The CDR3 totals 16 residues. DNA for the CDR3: TGTGCCAGCAGCCAGGGGAGGACAGGGAAAATACTGGAGCAGTACTTC. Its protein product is CASSQGRTGKILEQYF.

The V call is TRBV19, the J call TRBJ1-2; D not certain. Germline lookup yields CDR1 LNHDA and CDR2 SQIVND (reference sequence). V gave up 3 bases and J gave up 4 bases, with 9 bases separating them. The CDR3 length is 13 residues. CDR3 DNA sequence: TGTGCCAGTAGTATCCAGGCCCTCTATGGCTACACCTTC. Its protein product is CASSIQALYGYTF.

The CDR3: CASSEATQSQPQHF. CDR3 bases: TGTGCCAGCAGTGAAGCGACACAGAGTCAGCCCCAGCATTTT. V usage is TRBV6-1 and J usage is TRBJ1-5; D remains unclear. V was pared by 0 bases and J by 6 bases, with 9 bases between. Germline CDR1 MNHNS, CDR2 SASEGT. The CDR3 length is 14 residues.

The chain's CDR3 is CASSPSGLAEYNEQFF. DNA of the CDR3: TGCGCCAGCAGCCCATCTGGGCTAGCGGAATACAATGAGCAGTTCTTC. The J gene is TRBJ2-1, the V gene TRBV5-1; 7 positions match TRBD2. V dropped 4 bases and J dropped 4; count of bases not matched to a gene: 11. CDR1 and CDR2 (germline): SGHRS, YFSETQ. This CDR3 contains 16 residues.